The 6 T cell receptor beta chains given below trace back to one sample, sequenced in a study of CD8+ T cells in alopecia areata. Sequencing templates came from extracted RNA that was reverse transcribed into cDNA. The assay was immunoSEQ multiplex PCR, and TCRdb's table has in-frame clones only and misses some. Among over 90,000 clones, 80% to 90% were seen once, and the ten largest hold approximately 12%. Indicated treatment: oral pan-JAK inhibitor, 5-10 mg twice daily. The material was CD8+ T cells sorted from blood, obtained at approximately week 31, from a patient treated with tofacitinib. Receptors originate from a human donor with alopecia areata.

The rearrangement uses TRBV7-2 and TRBJ2-7; tentative D call: TRBD2 (6 bases). Germline CDR1 is SGHTA and CDR2 is FQGNSA. The CDR3 contains 13 residues. V dropped 5 bases and J dropped 4 bases, with 12 bases sitting between them. The CDR3 sequence: CASSPGGDYEQYF. CDR3 coding DNA: TGTGCCAGCAGCCCCGGCGGGGATTACGAGCAGTACTTC. Filled out from reference TRBV7-2 and TRBJ2-7, the complete variable domain reads GAGVSQSPSNKVTEKGKDVELRCDPISGHTALYWYRQSLGQGLEFLIYFQGNSAPDKSGLPSDRFSAERTGGSVSTLTIQRTQQEDSAVYLCASSPGGDYEQYFGPGTRLTVT.

V is TRBV29-1 and J is TRBJ2-5, with a possible D match to TRBD2 (7 bases). V lost 1 base to trimming and J lost 9 bases, with 9 bases between them. The CDR3 has 11 amino acids. CDR1 is SQVTM and CDR2 is ANQGSEA in the germline V gene. The CDR3 here is CSVEGGGAQYF. CDR3 coding DNA: TGCAGCGTTGAAGGAGGGGGGGCCCAGTACTTC.

The V call is TRBV7-9, the J call TRBJ2-7; no reliable D call. CDR1 is SEHNR, CDR2 FQNEAQ, per germline (reference sequence). The CDR3 spans 12 residues. Trimming stripped 5 bases from V and 0 bases from J, with 5 bases between. CDR3 DNA sequence: TGTGCCAGCAGCCCCCCCTCCTACGAGCAGTACTTC. It yields the protein CASSPPSYEQYF.

The chain has TRBV11-1 and TRBJ2-7, with a weak D call TRBD1 (6 bases). Germline V lookup: CDR1 SGHAT, CDR2 FQDESV (reference sequence). CDR3 size: 16 residues. The V and J ends lost 3 bases and 1 base respectively, with 16 bases between them. The DNA of the CDR3 is TGTGCCAGCAGCTTCGAAGCCGGGACACCTTCCTACGAGCAGTACTTC. Residues: CASSFEAGTPSYEQYF.

This chain uses TRBV29-1 with TRBJ1-2; tentative D call: TRBD1 (5 bases). This CDR3 contains 12 residues. CDR1 SQVTM and CDR2 ANQGSEA come from the germline V gene. The V end was cut by 4 bases, the J end by 4 bases, with 10 bases between. The chain's CDR3 is CSVGDSSYGYTF. CDR3 nucleotides: TGCAGCGTTGGTGACAGTTCCTATGGCTACACCTTC.

The V gene is TRBV27, the J gene TRBJ2-7; 8 nucleotides match TRBD1. With 2 bases clipped from V and 3 bases from J, the junction kept 9 bases outside the gene matches. There are 16 residues in the CDR3. Germline V CDR1 and CDR2: MNHEY, SMNVEV (reference sequence). DNA of the CDR3: TGTGCCAGCAGTTTAGAGCCTAGACAGGGGAACTACGAGCAGTACTTC. Protein product: CASSLEPRQGNYEQYF.